A single sample is the source of the 12 T cell receptor beta chains below, sequenced in a study of blood T cell repertoires in COVID-19 (dated by TCRdb to the early 2020s). Receptor libraries were prepared by the immunoSEQ multiplex PCR assay. TCRdb carries this immuneACCESS record with in-frame sequences only. Its versions omit some clonotypes, under half of them owing to an unresolved V gene in the studies checked, with the rest unexplained. Here the sample has roughly 190,000 clones; roughly 90% occur a single time. The ten largest clonotypes hold approximately 2% of the sample. The material sequenced was PBMCs or T cells enriched from blood (not recorded which). Source of these receptors: a woman in her 30s who had recovered from COVID-19.

The chain links TRBV11-3 to TRBJ2-1; tentative D call: TRBD2 (6 bases). The V end was cut by 2 bases, the J end by 6 bases, with 14 bases between. The V gene's germline CDR1 is SGHNT and CDR2 YENEEA. This CDR3 spans 15 amino acids. CDR3 DNA sequence: TGTGCCAGCAGCTTATTCGGGAGTTTGGGCAATGAGCAGTTCTTC. Its translation is CASSLFGSLGNEQFF.

This clone was found once. The genes are TRBV4-1 and TRBJ1-2, with 9 bases lining up with TRBD1. V gave up 1 base and J gave up 7 bases; unmatched junction bases: 4. This CDR3 spans 14 amino acids. Germline-derived CDR1 and CDR2 are MGHRA and YSYEKL. As DNA, the CDR3 is TGCGCCAGCAGCCAAGTAGGACAGGGGAGTGGCTACACCTTC. It is translated as CASSQVGQGSGYTF.

This chain connects TRBV3-1 (or the pseudogene TRBV3-2) to TRBJ2-2; unclear D gene. V was shortened by 4 bases and J by 1 base, with 10 bases between the two germline ends. Per the germline V gene, CDR1 is LGHDT and CDR2 is YNNKEL (reference sequence). The length of the CDR3 is 15 residues. The CDR3 DNA sequence: TGTGCCAGCAGCCCCACTCCCGAGAACACCGGGGAGCTGTTTTTT. This gives the protein CASSPTPENTGELFF.

The chain links TRBV19 to TRBJ1-5, with TRBD1 as a possible D gene (5 bases). Germline V lookup: CDR1 LNHDA, CDR2 SQIVND (reference sequence). The CDR3 extends over 14 amino acids. Trimming pared 5 bases from V and 9 bases from J, leaving 17 bases between. This CDR3 reads CASSPGEGPPPQHF. The CDR3 DNA follows: TGTGCCAGTAGTCCCGGGGAGGGGCCGCCGCCCCAGCATTTT.

V usage is TRBV4-3 and J usage is TRBJ2-3, with 10 bases identical to TRBD2. Germline CDR1 LGHNA, CDR2 YSLEER. With 0 bases clipped from V and 9 bases from J, the junction kept 9 bases outside the gene matches. The CDR3 is made up of 16 amino acids. As DNA, the CDR3 is TGCGCCAGCAGCCAAGATGTGGGACTAGCGTCAAGGACGCAGTATTTT. Translation: CASSQDVGLASRTQYF.

The chain is built from TRBV14 and TRBJ2-2, with TRBD2 matching over 12 bases. Germline V gives CDR1 SGHDN, CDR2 FVKESK. This CDR3 comprises 17 residues. J was trimmed by 5 bases and V by 4 bases; bases with no gene match: 8. As DNA, the CDR3 is TGTGCCAGCAGCCTTGCTAGCGGGAGGGCCCCAACCGGGGAGCTGTTTTTT. Its translation is CASSLASGRAPTGELFF.

This sequence joins TRBV11-2 and TRBJ1-6; weak D call: TRBD1 (6 bases). V gave up 4 bases and J gave up 4 bases, with 8 bases separating them. The CDR3 totals 14 residues. CDR1 is SGHAT, CDR2 FQNNGV, per germline. The CDR3 DNA sequence: TGTGCCAGCAGCTACAGGGCTTATAATTCACCCCTCCACTTT. Translated: CASSYRAYNSPLHF. Using reference TRBV11-2 and TRBJ1-6 for the parts outside the CDR3, the full variable domain is EAGVAQSPRYKIIEKRQSVAFWCNPISGHATLYWYQQILGQGPKLLIQFQNNGVVDDSQLPKDRFSAERLKGVDSTLKIQPAKLEDSAVYLCASSYRAYNSPLHFGNGTRLTVT.

Worth noting for this clone: This same CDR3 is encoded by further DNA sequences in the sample. The rearrangement links TRBV19 to TRBJ2-7; 8 positions agree with TRBD1. The germline V gene has CDR1 LNHDA and CDR2 SQIVND (reference sequence). CDR3 length equals 15 residues. With V trimmed by 4 bases and J by 2 bases, 7 bases remained unmatched. The DNA of the CDR3 is TGTGCCAGTAGTAAGACTGGGACAGGCACCTACGAGCAGTACTTC. Translating it yields CASSKTGTGTYEQYF. The full variable domain, its missing parts supplied by reference TRBV19 and TRBJ2-7, is DGGITQSPKYLFRKEGQNVTLSCEQNLNHDAMYWYRQDPGQGLRLIYYSQIVNDFQKGDIAEGYSVSREKKESFPLTVTSAQKNPTAFYLCASSKTGTGTYEQYFGPGTRLTVT.

The rearrangement joins TRBV11-2 to TRBJ2-7; D call uncertain. Trimming removed 0 bases from V and 4 bases from J, with 13 bases in between. The CDR3 length is 15 residues. From germline, CDR1 is SGHAT and CDR2 FQNNGV. The DNA of the CDR3 is TGTGCCAGCAGCTTAGAGAGAGACACATGGTACGAGCAGTACTTC. Protein product: CASSLERDTWYEQYF.

This chain uses TRBV28 with TRBJ1-6; D perhaps matches TRBD1 (6 bases). The V gene lost 7 bases and the J gene lost 8 bases, with 24 bases spanning the gap. CDR1 is MDHEN, CDR2 SYDVKM, per germline. This CDR3 has 17 amino acids. This CDR3 is CASTPPSGARGYSPLHF. The DNA for the CDR3 is TGTGCCAGCACCCCACCCTCTGGGGCCAGGGGTTATTCACCCCTCCACTTT.

The chain couples TRBV24-1 to TRBJ2-1, with 7 bases that match TRBD1. With 1 base clipped from V and 8 bases from J, the junction kept 7 bases outside the gene matches. CDR3 size: 15 residues. CDR1 is KGHDR, CDR2 SFDVKD, per germline. CDR3 in amino acids: CATSDFARGSYEQFF. The CDR3 coding sequence is TGTGCCACCAGTGATTTTGCCAGGGGGAGCTATGAGCAGTTCTTC.

The rearrangement joins TRBV7-2 to TRBJ2-5; 7 bases agree with TRBD2. Germline values: CDR1 SGHTA, CDR2 FQGNSA. The V segment lost 2 bases and the J segment 5 bases; nucleotides outside the gene matches: 8. The CDR3 consists of 15 residues. For the CDR3, the DNA is TGTGCCAGCAGCTTACGGGCGGGAGCTCCCGAGACCCAGTACTTC. Translated, it gives CASSLRAGAPETQYF.